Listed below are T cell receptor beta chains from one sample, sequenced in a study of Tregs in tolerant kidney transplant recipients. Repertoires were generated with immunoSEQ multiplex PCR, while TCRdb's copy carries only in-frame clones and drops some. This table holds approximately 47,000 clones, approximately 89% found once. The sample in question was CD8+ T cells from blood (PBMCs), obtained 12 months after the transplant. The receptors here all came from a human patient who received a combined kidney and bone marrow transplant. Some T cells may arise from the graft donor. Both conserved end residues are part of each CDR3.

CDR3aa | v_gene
CASSLRGENTEAFF | TRBV7-2
CASSSGRGKALHF | TRBV6-5
CASSLNPGHRRGYTF | TRBV4-1
CASSLATGLASDTQYF | TRBV5-6
CASSPRGGSSYNEQFF | TRBV7-9
CASSPARAYEQYF | TRBV7-8
CASSLGGHTEAFF | TRBV18
CAINDRGSGRAYEQYF | TRBV10-3
CASSSGLAGYEQYF | TRBV6-6
CASSTRTGFDVVRAFF | TRBV13
CASSPELATNTGELFF | TRBV5-1
CASSIGASGELFF | TRBV19
CASSARGHHYGYTF | TRBV9
CASSSRTSGGGTDTQYF | TRBV7-9
CASSLAPDRGYLGDTGELFF | TRBV7-3
CASSLSPSYRGTDTQYF | TRBV5-1
CASSRGSSYEQYF | TRBV5-6
CASSTLDTEQYF | TRBV19
CASSEEGGLAGLNEQFF | TRBV9
CASSELAGGEGYEQYF | TRBV6-1
CASSQAPPPLDEQFF | TRBV5-5
CASSRDRGPFIYEQFF | TRBV4-3
CASSQVRGPRGPPEAFF | TRBV4-3
CASSTTSVQETQYF | TRBV7-2
CASSLLKPLTDTQYF | TRBV18
CASNTAAFGVRTEAFF | TRBV28
CASSFSSGPTYEQYF | TRBV7-8
CAWSGSLSADTQYF | TRBV30
CASSLFIAGDRAPLPF | TRBV16
CASSVVGQGSYNEQFF | TRBV9
CASTWDQGYGYTF | TRBV25-1
CASSSRYSRTGGTEAFF | TRBV5-4
CASSQGSYNEQFF | TRBV11-3
CASSLLQGATNEKLFF | TRBV27
CASSLGQGPTGELFF | TRBV11-2
CASSLAQGSYEQYF | TRBV5-5
CAISEFITAGSSYNEQFF | TRBV10-3
CASSLAPKGSSYEQYF | TRBV7-9
CASSLLPGQGKEANEKLFF | TRBV19
CASSWGPMSTEAFF | TRBV5-1
CASSQRSGRDEQYF | TRBV4-2
CASSVASGRSYEQYF | TRBV9